These 3 T cell receptor beta chains share one sample of origin, sequenced in a study of blood T cell repertoires in COVID-19. Libraries were prepared by immunoSEQ multiplex PCR; TCRdb keeps only in-frame clonotypes and omits some of them. The sample yields about 130,000 clones, about 87% seen once. The sequenced material came from peripheral blood. The receptors here all came from an older woman with acute or convalescent COVID-19.

The chain employs TRBV24-1 and TRBJ1-2; tentative D call: TRBD1 (5 bases). Trimming took 5 bases from V and 4 from J, leaving 10 bases between them. The CDR3 extends over 13 amino acids. Germline values: CDR1 KGHDR, CDR2 SFDVKD. The CDR3 nucleotides are TGTGCCACCAGTGCCCGACAGAGCTATGGCTACACCTTC. It codes for CATSARQSYGYTF.

This chain joins TRBV24-1 and TRBJ2-3; TRBD2 aligns across 8 bases. CDR1 and CDR2 (germline): KGHDR, SFDVKD. The V segment lost 8 bases and the J segment 3 bases; nucleotides outside the gene matches: 6. The CDR3 extends over 14 amino acids. CDR3 nucleotides: TGTGCCACCACCACGGGAGGGCCGACAGATACGCAGTATTTT. Residues: CATTTGGPTDTQYF.

The gene calls are TRBV5-1 and TRBJ1-5; no clear D gene. Germline lookup yields CDR1 SGHRS and CDR2 YFSETQ. This CDR3 is built from 15 residues. The V end lost 4 bases, the J end lost 7 bases, and 18 bases lay between the germline ends. The CDR3 loop is CASSVSDSDRQPQHF. In DNA form, the CDR3 reads TGCGCCAGCAGCGTCTCGGACTCAGACCGACAGCCCCAGCATTTT.